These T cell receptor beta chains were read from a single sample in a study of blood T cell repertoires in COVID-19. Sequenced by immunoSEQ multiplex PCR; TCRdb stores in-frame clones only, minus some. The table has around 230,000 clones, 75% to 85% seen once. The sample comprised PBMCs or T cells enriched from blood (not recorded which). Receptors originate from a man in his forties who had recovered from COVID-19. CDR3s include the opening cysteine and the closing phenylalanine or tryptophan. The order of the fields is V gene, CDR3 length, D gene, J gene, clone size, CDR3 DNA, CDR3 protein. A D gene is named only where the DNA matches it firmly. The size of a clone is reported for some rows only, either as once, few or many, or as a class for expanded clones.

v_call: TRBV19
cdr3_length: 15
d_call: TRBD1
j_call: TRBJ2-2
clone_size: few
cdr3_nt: TGTGCCAGTAGTTCAGGACAGGGCGACACCGGGGAGCTGTTTTTT
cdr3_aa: CASSSGQGDTGELFF

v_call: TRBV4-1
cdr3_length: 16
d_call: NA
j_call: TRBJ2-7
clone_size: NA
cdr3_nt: TGCGCCAGCAGCCAAGATCGATGGGACACCTCCTACGAGCAGTACTTC
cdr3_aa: CASSQDRWDTSYEQYF

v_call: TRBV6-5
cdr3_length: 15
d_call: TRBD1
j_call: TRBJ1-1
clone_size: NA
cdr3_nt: TGTGCCAGCAGTCGGCTTCGGGACAGGGGCACTGAAGCTTTCTTT
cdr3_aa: CASSRLRDRGTEAFF

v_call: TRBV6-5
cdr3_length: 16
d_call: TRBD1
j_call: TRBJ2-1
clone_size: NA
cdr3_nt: TGTGCCAGCAGTTACGAGCCTGGACAGGGTGGGAATGAGCAGTTCTTC
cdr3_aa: CASSYEPGQGGNEQFF

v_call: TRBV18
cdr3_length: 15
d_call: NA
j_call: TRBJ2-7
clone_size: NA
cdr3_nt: TGTGCCAGCTCACCTAACAGGGAAACTAGGTACGAGCAGTACTTC
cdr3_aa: CASSPNRETRYEQYF

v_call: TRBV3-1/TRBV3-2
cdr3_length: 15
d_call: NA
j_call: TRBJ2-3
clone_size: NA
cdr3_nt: TGTGCCAGCAGCCTACAGGCTAGTGGCACAGATACGCAGTATTTT
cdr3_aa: CASSLQASGTDTQYF

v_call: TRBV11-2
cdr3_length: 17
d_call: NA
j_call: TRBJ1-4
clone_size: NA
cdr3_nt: TGTGCCAGCAGCCATCCTCAATCGACAGATATTAATGAAAAACTGTTTTTT
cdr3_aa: CASSHPQSTDINEKLFF

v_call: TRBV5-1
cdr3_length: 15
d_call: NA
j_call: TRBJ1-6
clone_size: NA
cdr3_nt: TGCGCCAGCAGCTCCGAGGGCTCCTATAATTCACCCCTCCACTTT
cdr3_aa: CASSSEGSYNSPLHF

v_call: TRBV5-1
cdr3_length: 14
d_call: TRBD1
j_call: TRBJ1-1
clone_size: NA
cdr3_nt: TGCGCCAGCAAGGGACAGGGATTGAACACTGAAGCTTTCTTT
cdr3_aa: CASKGQGLNTEAFF

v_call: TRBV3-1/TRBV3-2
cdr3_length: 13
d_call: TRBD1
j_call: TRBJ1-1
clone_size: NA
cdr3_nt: TGTGCCAGCAGCCTACACAGGGGAACTGAAGCTTTCTTT
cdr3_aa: CASSLHRGTEAFF

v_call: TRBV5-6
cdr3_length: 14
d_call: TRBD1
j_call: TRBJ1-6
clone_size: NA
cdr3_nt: TGTGCCAGCAGCCTACAGGGGGCAGGGTCACCCCTCCACTTT
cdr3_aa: CASSLQGAGSPLHF

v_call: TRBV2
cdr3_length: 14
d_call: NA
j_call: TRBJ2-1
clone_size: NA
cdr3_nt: TGTGCCAGCAGTCTCTTCGGTGGAGGGAATGAGCAGTTCTTC
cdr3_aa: CASSLFGGGNEQFF

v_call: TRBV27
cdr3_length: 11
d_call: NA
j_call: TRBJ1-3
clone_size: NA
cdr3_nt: TGTGCCAGCAGGTCAGGGAACACCATATATTTT
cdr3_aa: CASRSGNTIYF

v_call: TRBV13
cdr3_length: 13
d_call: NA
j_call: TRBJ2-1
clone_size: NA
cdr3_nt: TGTGCCAGCAGCCCGACACGATACAATGAGCAGTTCTTC
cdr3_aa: CASSPTRYNEQFF

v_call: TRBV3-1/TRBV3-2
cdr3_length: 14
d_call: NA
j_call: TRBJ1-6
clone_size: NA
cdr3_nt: TGTGCCAGCAGCCCACAACAGGGAAGCTCACCCCTCCACTTT
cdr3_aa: CASSPQQGSSPLHF

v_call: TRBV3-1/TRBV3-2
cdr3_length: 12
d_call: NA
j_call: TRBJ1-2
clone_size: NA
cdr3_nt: TGTGCCAGCAGCCACTCGGACAGTGGCTACACCTTC
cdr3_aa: CASSHSDSGYTF

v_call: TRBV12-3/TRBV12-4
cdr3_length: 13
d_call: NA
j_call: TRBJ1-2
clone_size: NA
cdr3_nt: TGTGCCAGCAGTTACGCATTCGGGGGTGGCTACACCTTC
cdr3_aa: CASSYAFGGGYTF

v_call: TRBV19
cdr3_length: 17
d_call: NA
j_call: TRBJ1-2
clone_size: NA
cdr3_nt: TGTGCCAGTAGTATAGGATTCGGGGGACCGGTTCTCCTAGGCTACACCTTC
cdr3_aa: CASSIGFGGPVLLGYTF

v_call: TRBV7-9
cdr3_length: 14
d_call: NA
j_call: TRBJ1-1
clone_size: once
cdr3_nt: TGTGCCAGCAGCTTAGCAAGGGGGAACACTGAAGCTTTCTTT
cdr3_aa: CASSLARGNTEAFF

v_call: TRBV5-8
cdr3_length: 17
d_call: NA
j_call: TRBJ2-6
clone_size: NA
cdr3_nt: TGTGCCAGCAGCTGGGGACACCTCACCTCTGGGGCCAACGTCCTGACTTTC
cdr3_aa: CASSWGHLTSGANVLTF

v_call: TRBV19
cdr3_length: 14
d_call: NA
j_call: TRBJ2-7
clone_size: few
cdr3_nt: TGTGCCAGTAGTATAACTGGCGGCAGCTACGAGCAGTACTTC
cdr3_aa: CASSITGGSYEQYF

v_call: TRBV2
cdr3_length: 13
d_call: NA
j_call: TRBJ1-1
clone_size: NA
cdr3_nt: TGTGCCAGCAGGAGGGCAGAGGGCACTGAAGCTTTCTTT
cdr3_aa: CASRRAEGTEAFF

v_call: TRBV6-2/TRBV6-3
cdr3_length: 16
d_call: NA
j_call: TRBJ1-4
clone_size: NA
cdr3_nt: TGTGCCAGCAGCCCTACTTATGGCGGTATTAATGAAAAACTGTTTTTT
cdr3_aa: CASSPTYGGINEKLFF

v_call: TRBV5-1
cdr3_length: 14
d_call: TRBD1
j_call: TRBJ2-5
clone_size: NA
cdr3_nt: TGCGCCAGCAGCTTGAACAGGGGCTCGGAGACCCAGTACTTC
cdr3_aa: CASSLNRGSETQYF

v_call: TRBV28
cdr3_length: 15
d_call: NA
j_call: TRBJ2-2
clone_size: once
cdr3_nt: TGTGCCAGCAGTTTAATGCGGGCGAACACCGGGGAGCTGTTTTTT
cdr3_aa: CASSLMRANTGELFF

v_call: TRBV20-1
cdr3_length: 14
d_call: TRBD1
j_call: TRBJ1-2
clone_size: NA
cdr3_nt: TGCAGTGCTAGTACCGGGACAGGGGTCTATGGCTACACCTTC
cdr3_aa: CSASTGTGVYGYTF

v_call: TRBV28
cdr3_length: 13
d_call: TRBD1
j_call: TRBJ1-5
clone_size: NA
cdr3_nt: TGTGCCAGCAGTGGGACAGGGGAGCAGCCCCAGCATTTT
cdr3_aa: CASSGTGEQPQHF

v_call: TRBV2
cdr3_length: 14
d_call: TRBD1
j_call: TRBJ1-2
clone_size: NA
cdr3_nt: TGTGCCAGCAGAAAGAGACAGGGCTCCTATGGCTACACCTTC
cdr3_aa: CASRKRQGSYGYTF

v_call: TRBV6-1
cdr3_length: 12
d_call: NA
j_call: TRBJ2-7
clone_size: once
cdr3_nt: TGTGCCAGCAGTGAAAACACATACGAGCAGTACTTC
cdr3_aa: CASSENTYEQYF

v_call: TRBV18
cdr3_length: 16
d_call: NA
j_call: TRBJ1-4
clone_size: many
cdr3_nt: TGTGCCAGCTCACAGAGCAGGGGAGTGGTTAATGAAAAACTGTTTTTT
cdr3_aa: CASSQSRGVVNEKLFF

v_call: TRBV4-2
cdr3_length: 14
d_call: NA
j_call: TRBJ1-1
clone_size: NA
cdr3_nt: TGTGCCAGCAGCCCCTCACAGACGAACACTGAAGCTTTCTTT
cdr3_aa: CASSPSQTNTEAFF

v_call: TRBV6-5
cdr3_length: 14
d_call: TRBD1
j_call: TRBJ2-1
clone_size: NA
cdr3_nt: TGTGCCAGCAGGGACAGGAATTCCTACAATGAGCAGTTCTTC
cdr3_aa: CASRDRNSYNEQFF

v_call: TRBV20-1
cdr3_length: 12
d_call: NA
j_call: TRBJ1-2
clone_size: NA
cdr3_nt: TGCAGTGCTAGTAGGGGGATGAGCGGCTACACCTTC
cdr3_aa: CSASRGMSGYTF

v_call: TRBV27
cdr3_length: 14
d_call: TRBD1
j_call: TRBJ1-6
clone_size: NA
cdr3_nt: TGTGCCAGCAGTCACTGGGACAGCGATTCACCCCTCCACTTT
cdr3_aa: CASSHWDSDSPLHF

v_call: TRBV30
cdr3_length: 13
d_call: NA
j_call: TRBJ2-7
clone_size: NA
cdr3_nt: TGTGCCTGGATGCGGGCGGGCGGGAACGAGCAGTACTTC
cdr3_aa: CAWMRAGGNEQYF

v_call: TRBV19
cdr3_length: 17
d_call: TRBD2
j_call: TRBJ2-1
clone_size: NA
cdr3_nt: TGTGCCAGTAGTCCTCGGACTAGCGGCCTCCAATATAAAGAGCAGTTCTTC
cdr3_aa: CASSPRTSGLQYKEQFF

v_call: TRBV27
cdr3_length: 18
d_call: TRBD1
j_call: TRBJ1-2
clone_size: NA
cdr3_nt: TGTGCCAGCAGTACGTGGACAGGAACGAAGGGGAGAAACTATGGCTACACCTTC
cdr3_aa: CASSTWTGTKGRNYGYTF

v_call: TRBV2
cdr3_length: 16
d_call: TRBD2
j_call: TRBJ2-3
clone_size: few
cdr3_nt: TGTGCCAGCATACCATTTAGCGGGAGAGTTGGAGATACGCAGTATTTT
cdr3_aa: CASIPFSGRVGDTQYF

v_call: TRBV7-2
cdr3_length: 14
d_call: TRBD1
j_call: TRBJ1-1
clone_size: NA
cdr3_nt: TGTGCCAGCAGCGTGGGACAGGGGGAGGCTGAAGCTTTCTTT
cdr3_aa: CASSVGQGEAEAFF

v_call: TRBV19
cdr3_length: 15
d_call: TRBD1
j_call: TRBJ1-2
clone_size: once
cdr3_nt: TGTGCCAGTATCAATATCCCAGACAGGGACTATGGCTACACCTTC
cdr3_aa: CASINIPDRDYGYTF

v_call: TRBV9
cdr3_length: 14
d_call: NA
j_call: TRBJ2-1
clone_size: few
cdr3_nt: TGTGCCAGCTCCTCCCCCGGAGGGGTCAATGAGCAGTTCTTC
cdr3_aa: CASSSPGGVNEQFF

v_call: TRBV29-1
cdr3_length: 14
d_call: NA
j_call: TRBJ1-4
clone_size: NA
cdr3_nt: TGCAGCGTCGAAGTCAGGGCCTCCGGGGAAAAACTGTTTTTT
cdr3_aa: CSVEVRASGEKLFF

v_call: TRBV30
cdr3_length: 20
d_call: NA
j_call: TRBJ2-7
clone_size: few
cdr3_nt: TGTGCCTGGATCTATGGGACGGCTAGAGGGAGGCCTCAAAGCTCCTACGAGCAGTACTTC
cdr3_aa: CAWIYGTARGRPQSSYEQYF

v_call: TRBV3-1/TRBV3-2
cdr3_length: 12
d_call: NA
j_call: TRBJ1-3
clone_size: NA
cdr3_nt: TGTGCCAGCAGCCAGGCGGGGAACACCATATATTTT
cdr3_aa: CASSQAGNTIYF

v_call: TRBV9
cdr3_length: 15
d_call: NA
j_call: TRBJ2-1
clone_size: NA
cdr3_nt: TGTGCCAGCAGCTTCGGGGGATCGATTAACAATGAGCAGTTCTTC
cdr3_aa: CASSFGGSINNEQFF

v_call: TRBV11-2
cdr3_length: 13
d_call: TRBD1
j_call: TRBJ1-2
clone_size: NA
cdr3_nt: TGTGCCAGCACCAGTACAGGGGTGGGTGGCTACACCTTC
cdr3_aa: CASTSTGVGGYTF

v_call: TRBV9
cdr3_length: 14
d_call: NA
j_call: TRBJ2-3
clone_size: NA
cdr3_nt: TGTGCCAGCAGCCAGGACTCGTGGACAGATACGCAGTATTTT
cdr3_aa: CASSQDSWTDTQYF

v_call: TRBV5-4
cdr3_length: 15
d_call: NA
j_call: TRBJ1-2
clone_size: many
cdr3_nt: TGTGCCAGCAGCTTGGCCTCCAGCTCAGGGGCTGGCTACACCTTC
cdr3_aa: CASSLASSSGAGYTF

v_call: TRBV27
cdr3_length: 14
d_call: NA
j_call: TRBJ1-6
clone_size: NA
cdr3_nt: TGTGCCAGCAGTTCCGGACAGAGTAATTCACCCCTCCACTTT
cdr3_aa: CASSSGQSNSPLHF